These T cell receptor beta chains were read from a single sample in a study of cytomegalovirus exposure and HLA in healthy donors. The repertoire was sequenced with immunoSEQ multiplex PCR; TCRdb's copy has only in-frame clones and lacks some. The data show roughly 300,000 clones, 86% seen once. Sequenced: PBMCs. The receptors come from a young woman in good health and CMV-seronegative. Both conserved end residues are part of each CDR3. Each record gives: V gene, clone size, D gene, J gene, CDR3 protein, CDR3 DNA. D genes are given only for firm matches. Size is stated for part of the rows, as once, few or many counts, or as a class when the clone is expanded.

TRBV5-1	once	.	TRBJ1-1	CASSTGWTEAFF	TGCGCCAGCAGCACAGGGTGGACTGAAGCTTTCTTT
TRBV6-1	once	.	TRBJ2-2	CASSRDRTGELFF	TGTGCCAGCAGTCGAGACAGGACCGGGGAGCTGTTTTTT
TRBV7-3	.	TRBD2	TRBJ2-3	CASSPTGGSTDTQYF	TGTGCCAGCAGCCCAACGGGAGGCTCCACAGATACGCAGTATTTT
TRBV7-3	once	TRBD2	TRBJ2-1	CASSLGDYRYNEQFF	TGTGCCAGCAGCTTAGGGGACTACCGATACAATGAGCAGTTCTTC
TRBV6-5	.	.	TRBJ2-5	CASSWAGRETQYF	TGTGCCAGCAGTTGGGCGGGAAGGGAGACCCAGTACTTC
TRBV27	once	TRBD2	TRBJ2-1	CASNRLAGGRGNEQFF	TGTGCCAGCAACCGACTAGCGGGAGGCCGAGGGAATGAGCAGTTCTTC
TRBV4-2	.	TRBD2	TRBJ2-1	CASSQSWGLAGNEQFF	TGTGCCAGCAGCCAATCGTGGGGACTAGCGGGAAATGAGCAGTTCTTC
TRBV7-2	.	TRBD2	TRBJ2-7	CASSFPTSGGGEQYF	TGTGCCAGCAGCTTTCCGACTAGCGGAGGTGGGGAGCAGTACTTC
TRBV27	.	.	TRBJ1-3	CASSPIFAGLQSGNTIYF	TGTGCCAGCAGTCCCATTTTCGCGGGGCTACAGTCTGGAAACACCATATATTTT
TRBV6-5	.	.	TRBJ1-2	CASSYRSVKNGYTF	TGTGCCAGCAGTTATCGATCAGTGAAAAATGGCTACACCTTC
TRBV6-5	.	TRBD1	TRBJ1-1	CASRLDRGQIEAFF	TGTGCCAGCAGGCTGGACAGGGGGCAGATTGAAGCTTTCTTT
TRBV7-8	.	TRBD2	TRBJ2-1	CASSPQSTTSGRVGEQFF	TGTGCCAGCAGCCCACAGTCCACGACTAGCGGGAGAGTAGGGGAGCAGTTCTTC
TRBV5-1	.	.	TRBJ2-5	CASSPSLAYQETQYF	TGCGCCAGCAGTCCTAGCCTGGCCTACCAAGAGACCCAGTACTTC
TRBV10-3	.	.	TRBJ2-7	CATGTTWDHEQYF	TGTGCCACAGGGACAACCTGGGACCACGAGCAGTACTTC
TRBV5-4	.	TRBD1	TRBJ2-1	CASSLWPGQHNEQFF	TGTGCCAGCAGCTTGTGGCCGGGACAGCACAATGAGCAGTTCTTC
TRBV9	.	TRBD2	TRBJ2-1	CASSVVAGAVYNEQFF	TGTGCCAGCAGCGTAGTGGCGGGAGCGGTTTACAATGAGCAGTTCTTC
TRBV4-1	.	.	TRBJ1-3	CASSEYQGSGNTIYF	TGCGCCAGCAGCGAGTACCAGGGGTCAGGAAACACCATATATTTT
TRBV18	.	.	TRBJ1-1	CASSPPGASTEAFF	TGTGCCAGCTCACCACCAGGGGCGAGCACTGAAGCTTTCTTT
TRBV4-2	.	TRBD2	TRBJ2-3	CASSRGTSGAGGADTQYF	TGTGCCAGCAGCCGCGGGACTAGCGGTGCGGGGGGGGCAGATACGCAGTATTTT
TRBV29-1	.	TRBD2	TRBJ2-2	CSVPTSGSGDTGELFF	TGCAGCGTTCCGACTAGCGGGAGTGGGGACACCGGGGAGCTGTTTTTT
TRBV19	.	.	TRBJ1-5	CATASQGNQPQHF	TGTGCCACCGCGTCCCAGGGCAATCAGCCCCAGCATTTT
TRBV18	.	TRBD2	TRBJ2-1	CASSPGLADYNEQFF	TGTGCCAGCTCACCGGGACTAGCGGATTACAATGAGCAGTTCTTC
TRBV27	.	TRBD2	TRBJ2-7	CASSFLTSGVYEQYF	TGTGCCAGCAGTTTCCTGACTAGCGGAGTATACGAGCAGTACTTC
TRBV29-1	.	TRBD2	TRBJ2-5	CSVRSGGETQYF	TGCAGCGTACGATCGGGAGGAGAGACCCAGTACTTC
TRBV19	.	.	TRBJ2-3	CASTRTEDRDTQYF	TGTGCCAGTACGAGGACAGAGGATCGGGATACGCAGTATTTT
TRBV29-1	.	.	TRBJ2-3	CSWTESSTDTQYF	TGCAGTTGGACAGAATCTAGCACAGATACGCAGTATTTT
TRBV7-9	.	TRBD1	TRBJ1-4	CASSSLQTGVGEKLFF	TGTGCCAGCAGCTCACTACAGACAGGGGTCGGCGAAAAACTGTTTTTT
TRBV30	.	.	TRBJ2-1	CAWSADSRSYNEQFF	TGTGCCTGGAGTGCGGACTCCCGCTCCTACAATGAGCAGTTCTTC
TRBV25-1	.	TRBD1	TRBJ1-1	CASRTGFANTEAFF	TGTGCCAGCAGGACAGGGTTTGCGAACACTGAAGCTTTCTTT
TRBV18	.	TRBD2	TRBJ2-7	CASSPTRGRLAGVSEEQYF	TGTGCCAGCTCACCCACGAGGGGGCGTCTAGCGGGAGTTTCGGAAGAGCAGTACTTC
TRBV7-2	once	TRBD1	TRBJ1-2	CASSVRTGDGYTF	TGTGCCAGCAGCGTACGGACAGGGGATGGCTACACCTTC
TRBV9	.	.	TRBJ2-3	CASSHGRSTQDTQYF	TGTGCCAGCAGCCACGGGAGAAGCACACAAGATACGCAGTATTTT
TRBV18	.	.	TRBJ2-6	CASSPTGSGANVLTF	TGTGCCAGCTCACCAACAGGGTCCGGGGCCAACGTCCTGACTTTC
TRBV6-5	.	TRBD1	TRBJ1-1	CASGRGQGLNTEAFF	TGTGCCAGCGGCCGGGGACAGGGTTTGAACACTGAAGCTTTCTTT
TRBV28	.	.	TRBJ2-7	CASSFQGEGSYEQYF	TGTGCCAGCAGTTTTCAGGGCGAAGGCTCCTACGAGCAGTACTTC
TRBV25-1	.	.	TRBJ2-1	CASSDPGGSTFNEQFF	TGTGCCAGCAGTGACCCCGGAGGGAGTACCTTCAATGAGCAGTTCTTC
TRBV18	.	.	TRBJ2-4	CASSPMGATLAKNIQYF	TGTGCCAGCTCACCAATGGGGGCAACTCTAGCCAAAAACATTCAGTACTTC
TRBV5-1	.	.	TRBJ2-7	CASSLGGVYEQYF	TGCGCCAGCAGCTTGGGGGGCGTCTACGAGCAGTACTTC
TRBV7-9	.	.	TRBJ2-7	CASTEGDLHSYEQYF	TGTGCCAGCACCGAGGGGGATCTGCACTCCTACGAGCAGTACTTC
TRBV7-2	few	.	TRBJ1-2	CASSLDWSYGYTF	TGTGCCAGCAGCTTAGATTGGAGCTATGGCTACACCTTC
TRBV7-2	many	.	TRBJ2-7	CASSPGGLAGALTVQYF	TGTGCCAGCAGCCCCGGAGGGTTGGCGGGCGCTCTCACAGTACAGTACTTC
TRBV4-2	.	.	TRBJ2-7	CASSQLMTGMNAQYF	TGTGCCAGCAGCCAACTCATGACGGGGATGAATGCGCAGTACTTC
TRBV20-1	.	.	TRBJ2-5	CSATVKETQYF	TGCAGTGCCACAGTTAAAGAGACCCAGTACTTC
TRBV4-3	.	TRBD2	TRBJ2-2	CASSQESSMLAGPNTGELFF	TGCGCCAGCAGCCAAGAAAGTTCGATGCTAGCGGGACCGAACACCGGGGAGCTGTTTTTT
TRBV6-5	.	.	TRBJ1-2	CASSYHQDYGYTF	TGTGCCAGCAGTTACCATCAGGACTATGGCTACACCTTC
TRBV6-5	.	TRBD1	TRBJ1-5	CASSSGGGQPQHF	TGTGCCAGCAGTTCAGGGGGAGGCCAGCCCCAGCATTTT
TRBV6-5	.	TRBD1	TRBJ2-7	CASSYGQGAYEQYF	TGTGCCAGCAGTTACGGGCAGGGGGCCTACGAGCAGTACTTC
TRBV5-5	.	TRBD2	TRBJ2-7	CASSSSGRVYEQYF	TGTGCCAGCAGCTCTAGCGGGAGGGTCTACGAGCAGTACTTC
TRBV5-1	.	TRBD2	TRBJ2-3	CASSSPPQSGSSTDTQYF	TGCGCCAGCAGCTCCCCCCCCCAAAGCGGGAGCAGCACAGATACGCAGTATTTT
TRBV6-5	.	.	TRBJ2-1	CASSYLAGLRNEQFF	TGTGCCAGCAGTTACTTGGCAGGGCTACGGAATGAGCAGTTCTTC
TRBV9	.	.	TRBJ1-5	CASSPYGGREGPQHF	TGTGCCAGCAGCCCCTACGGGGGTCGTGAGGGGCCCCAGCATTTT
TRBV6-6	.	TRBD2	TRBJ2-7	CASSYSASGSQEQYF	TGTGCCAGCAGTTACTCGGCTAGCGGGAGTCAAGAGCAGTACTTC
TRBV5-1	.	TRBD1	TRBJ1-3	CASSSAGTGTGNTIYF	TGCGCCAGCAGCTCAGCCGGGACAGGGACGGGAAACACCATATATTTT
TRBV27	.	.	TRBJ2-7	CASSSPLLSYEQYF	TGTGCCAGCAGTTCCCCGCTCCTATCCTACGAGCAGTACTTC
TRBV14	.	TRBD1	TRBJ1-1	CASSQATGGDTEAFF	TGTGCCAGCAGCCAAGCGACAGGGGGAGACACTGAAGCTTTCTTT
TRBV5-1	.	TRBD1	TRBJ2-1	CASSTLGQGTYNEQFF	TGCGCCAGCAGCACCTTGGGACAGGGCACCTACAATGAGCAGTTCTTC
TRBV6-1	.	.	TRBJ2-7	CASSEANFSYEQYF	TGTGCCAGCAGTGAAGCAAACTTTTCCTACGAGCAGTACTTC